Detailed here is one TCR beta chain. These data belong to a study of glioma-infiltrating T cells after dendritic cell vaccination. Up to 2 ug genomic DNA was used for TCRB CDR3 amplification. Amplification used 60 V beta primers and 13 J beta primers. Sequencing used immunoSEQ multiplex PCR; TCRdb keeps in-frame clones, though not all of them. The sample holds fewer than 50,000 clones, around four fifths seen once. This specimen consisted of blood, obtained before dendritic cell vaccination. This clonotype originated in a human donor with glioblastoma.

CDR3 residues: CASSLGGGPNIQYF. CDR3 bases: TGTGCCAGCAGCTTAGGCGGGGGGCCGAACATTCAGTACTTC. The chain is built from TRBV11-2 and TRBJ2-4; the match to TRBD2 covers 8 bases. The CDR3 is made up of 14 amino acids. Looked up from germline, CDR1 is SGHAT and CDR2 is FQNNGV. Trimming removed 1 base from V and 7 bases from J; junction bases left unmatched: 3.